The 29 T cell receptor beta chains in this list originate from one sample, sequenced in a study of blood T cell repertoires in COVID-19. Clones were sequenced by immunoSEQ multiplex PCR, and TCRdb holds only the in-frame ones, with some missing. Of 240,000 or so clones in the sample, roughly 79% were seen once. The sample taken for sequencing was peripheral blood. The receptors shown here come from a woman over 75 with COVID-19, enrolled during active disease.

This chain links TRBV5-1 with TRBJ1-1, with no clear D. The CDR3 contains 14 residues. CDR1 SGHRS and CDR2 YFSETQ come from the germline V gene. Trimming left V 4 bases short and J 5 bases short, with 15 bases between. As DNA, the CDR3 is TGCGCCAGCAGCCCGTCCGGCCCCGGGACTGAAGCTTTCTTT. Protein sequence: CASSPSGPGTEAFF.

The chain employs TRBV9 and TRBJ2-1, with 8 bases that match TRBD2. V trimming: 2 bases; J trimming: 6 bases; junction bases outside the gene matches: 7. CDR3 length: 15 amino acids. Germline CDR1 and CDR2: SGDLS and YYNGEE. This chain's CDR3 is CASSVTSGTFNEQFF. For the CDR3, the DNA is TGTGCCAGCAGCGTTACTAGCGGCACATTCAATGAGCAGTTCTTC.

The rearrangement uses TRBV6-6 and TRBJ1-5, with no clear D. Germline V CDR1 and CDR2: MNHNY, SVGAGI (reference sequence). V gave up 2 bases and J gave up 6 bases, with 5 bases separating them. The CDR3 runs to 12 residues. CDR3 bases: TGTGCCAGCAGTTACCCGGGTCAGCCCCAGCATTTT. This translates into CASSYPGQPQHF.

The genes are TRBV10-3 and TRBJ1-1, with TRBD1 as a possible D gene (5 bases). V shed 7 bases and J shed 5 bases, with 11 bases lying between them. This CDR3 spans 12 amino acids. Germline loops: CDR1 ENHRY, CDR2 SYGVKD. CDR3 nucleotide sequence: TGTGCCATCACGGGGGGTGGGACTGAAGCTTTCTTT. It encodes CAITGGGTEAFF.

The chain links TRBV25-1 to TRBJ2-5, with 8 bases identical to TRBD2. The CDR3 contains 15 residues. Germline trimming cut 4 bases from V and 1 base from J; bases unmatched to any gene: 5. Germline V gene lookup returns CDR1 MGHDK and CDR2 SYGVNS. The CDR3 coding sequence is TGTGCCAGCAGTGCCCCGGGACTAGTCCAAGAGACCCAGTACTTC. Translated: CASSAPGLVQETQYF.

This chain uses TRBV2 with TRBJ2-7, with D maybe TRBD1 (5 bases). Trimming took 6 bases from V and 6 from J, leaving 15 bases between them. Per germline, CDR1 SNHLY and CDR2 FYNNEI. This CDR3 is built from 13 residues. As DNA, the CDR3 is TGTGCCAGCAGCCCACAGGTGCTGGGCGAGCAGTACTTC. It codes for CASSPQVLGEQYF.

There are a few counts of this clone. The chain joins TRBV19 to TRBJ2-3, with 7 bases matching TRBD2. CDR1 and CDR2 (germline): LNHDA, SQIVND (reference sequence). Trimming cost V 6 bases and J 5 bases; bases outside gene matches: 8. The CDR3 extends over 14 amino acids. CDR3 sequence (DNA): TGTGCCAGTAGAGGCGGGAGTGGTATAGATACGCAGTATTTT. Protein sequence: CASRGGSGIDTQYF.

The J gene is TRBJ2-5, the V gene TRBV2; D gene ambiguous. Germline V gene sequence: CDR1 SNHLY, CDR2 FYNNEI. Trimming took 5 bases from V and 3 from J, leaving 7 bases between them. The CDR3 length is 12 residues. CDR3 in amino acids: CASSRFEETQYF. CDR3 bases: TGTGCCAGCAGTCGGTTTGAAGAGACCCAGTACTTC.

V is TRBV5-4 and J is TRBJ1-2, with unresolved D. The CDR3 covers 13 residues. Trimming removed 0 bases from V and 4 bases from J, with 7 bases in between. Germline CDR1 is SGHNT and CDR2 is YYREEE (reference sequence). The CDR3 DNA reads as TGTGCCAGCAGCTTGGAACAGTCCTATGGCTACACCTTC. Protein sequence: CASSLEQSYGYTF.

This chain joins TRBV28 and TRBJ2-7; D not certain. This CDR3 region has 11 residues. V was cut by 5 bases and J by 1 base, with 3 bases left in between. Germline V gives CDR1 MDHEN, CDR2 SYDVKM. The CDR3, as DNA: TGTGCCAGCAGTCGTTCCTACGAGCAGTACTTC. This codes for CASSRSYEQYF.

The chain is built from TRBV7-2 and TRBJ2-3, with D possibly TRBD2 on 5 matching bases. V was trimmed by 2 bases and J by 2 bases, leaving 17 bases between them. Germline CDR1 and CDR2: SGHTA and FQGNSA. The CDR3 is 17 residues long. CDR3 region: CASSLLVRGTSTDTQYF. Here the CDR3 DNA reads TGTGCCAGCAGCTTACTAGTTCGGGGAACTTCCACAGATACGCAGTATTTT.

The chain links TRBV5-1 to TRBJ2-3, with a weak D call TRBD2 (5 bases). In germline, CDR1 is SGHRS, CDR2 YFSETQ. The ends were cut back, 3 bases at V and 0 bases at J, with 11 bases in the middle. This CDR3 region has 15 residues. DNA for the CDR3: TGCGCCAGCAGCTCGGGATCCACTAGCACAGATACGCAGTATTTT. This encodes CASSSGSTSTDTQYF.

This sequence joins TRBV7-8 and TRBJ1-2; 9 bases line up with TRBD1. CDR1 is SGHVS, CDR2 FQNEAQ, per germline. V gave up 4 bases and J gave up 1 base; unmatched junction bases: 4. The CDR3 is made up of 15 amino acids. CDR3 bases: TGTGCCAGCAGCTCGGGACAGGGTGGTAACTATGGCTACACCTTC. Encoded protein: CASSSGQGGNYGYTF.

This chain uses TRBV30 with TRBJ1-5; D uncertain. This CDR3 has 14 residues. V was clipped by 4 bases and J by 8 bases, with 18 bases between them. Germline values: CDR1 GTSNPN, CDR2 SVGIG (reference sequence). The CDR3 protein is CAWTYGNQREPQHF. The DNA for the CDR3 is TGTGCCTGGACGTACGGAAATCAGAGGGAGCCCCAGCATTTT.

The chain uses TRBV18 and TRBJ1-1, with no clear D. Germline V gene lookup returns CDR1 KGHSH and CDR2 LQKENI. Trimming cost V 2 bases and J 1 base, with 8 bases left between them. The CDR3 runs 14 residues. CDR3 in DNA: TGTGCCAGCTCACCATTCTCAGGGAACACTGAAGCTTTCTTT. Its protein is CASSPFSGNTEAFF.

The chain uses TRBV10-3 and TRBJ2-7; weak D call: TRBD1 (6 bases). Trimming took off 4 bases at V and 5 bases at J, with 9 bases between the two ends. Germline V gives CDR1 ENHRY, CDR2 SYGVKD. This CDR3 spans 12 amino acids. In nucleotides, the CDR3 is TGTGCCATCAGTGTCACAGGGAACGAGCAGTACTTC. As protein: CAISVTGNEQYF.

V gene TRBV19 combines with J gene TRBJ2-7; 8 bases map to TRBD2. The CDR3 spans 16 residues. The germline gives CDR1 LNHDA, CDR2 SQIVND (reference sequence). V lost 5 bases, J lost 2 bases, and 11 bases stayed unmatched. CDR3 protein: CASSARTREATYEQYF. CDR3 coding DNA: TGTGCCAGTAGTGCCCGCACGCGGGAGGCAACCTACGAGCAGTACTTC.

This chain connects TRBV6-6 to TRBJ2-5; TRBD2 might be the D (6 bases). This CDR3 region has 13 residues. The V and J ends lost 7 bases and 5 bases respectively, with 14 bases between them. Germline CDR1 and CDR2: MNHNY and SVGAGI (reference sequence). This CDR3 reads CASKGASVETQYF. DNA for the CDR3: TGTGCCAGCAAAGGGGCTAGCGTGGAGACCCAGTACTTC.

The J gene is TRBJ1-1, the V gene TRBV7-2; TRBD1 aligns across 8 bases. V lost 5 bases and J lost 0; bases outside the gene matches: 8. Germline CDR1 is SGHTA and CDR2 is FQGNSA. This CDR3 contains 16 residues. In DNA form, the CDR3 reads TGTGCCAGCAGCCGTGGACAGGGCGGCATGAACACTGAAGCTTTCTTT. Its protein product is CASSRGQGGMNTEAFF.

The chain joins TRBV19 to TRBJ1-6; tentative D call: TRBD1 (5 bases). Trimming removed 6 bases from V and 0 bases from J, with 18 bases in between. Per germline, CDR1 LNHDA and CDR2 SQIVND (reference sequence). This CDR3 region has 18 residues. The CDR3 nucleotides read TGTGCCAGTAGGGGCGGGGGGAGATCGAGCTCCTATAATTCACCCCTCCACTTT. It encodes CASRGGGRSSSYNSPLHF.

CDR3 in amino acids: CSVEGRDRGLSEAFF. DNA for the CDR3: TGCAGCGTTGAAGGGAGGGACAGGGGTTTGTCTGAAGCTTTCTTT. The chain joins TRBV29-1 to TRBJ1-1, with TRBD1 matching over 10 bases. After removal of 1 base from V and 6 bases from J, the junction contained 8 bases not matched to a gene. The CDR3 is 15 residues long. From germline, CDR1 is SQVTM and CDR2 ANQGSEA.

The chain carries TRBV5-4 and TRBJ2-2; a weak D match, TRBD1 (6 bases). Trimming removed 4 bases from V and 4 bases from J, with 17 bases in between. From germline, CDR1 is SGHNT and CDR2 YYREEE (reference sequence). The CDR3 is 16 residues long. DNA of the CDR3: TGTGCCAGCAGCCTGGGCGACAGGATAAGCACCGGGGAGCTGTTTTTT. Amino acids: CASSLGDRISTGELFF.

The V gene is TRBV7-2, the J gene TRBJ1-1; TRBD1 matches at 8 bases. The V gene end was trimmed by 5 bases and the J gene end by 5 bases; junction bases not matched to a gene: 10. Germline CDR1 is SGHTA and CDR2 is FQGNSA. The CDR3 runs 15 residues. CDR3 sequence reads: CASSIRTGHKTEAFF. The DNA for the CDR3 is TGTGCCAGCAGCATCCGGACAGGGCACAAAACTGAAGCTTTCTTT.

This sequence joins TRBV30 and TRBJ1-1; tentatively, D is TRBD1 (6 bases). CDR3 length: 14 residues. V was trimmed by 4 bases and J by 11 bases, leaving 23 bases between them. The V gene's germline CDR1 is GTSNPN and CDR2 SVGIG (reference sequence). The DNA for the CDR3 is TGTGCCTGGACCGTTTACAGGGAATCTGGGGAGGCTTTCTTT. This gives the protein CAWTVYRESGEAFF.

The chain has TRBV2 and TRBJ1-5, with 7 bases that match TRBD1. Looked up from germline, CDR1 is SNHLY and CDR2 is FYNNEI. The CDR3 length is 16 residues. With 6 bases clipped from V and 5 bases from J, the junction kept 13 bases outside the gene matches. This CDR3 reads CASRGDSVSGYQPQHF. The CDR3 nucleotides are TGTGCCAGCAGAGGGGACAGCGTGAGTGGGTATCAGCCCCAGCATTTT.

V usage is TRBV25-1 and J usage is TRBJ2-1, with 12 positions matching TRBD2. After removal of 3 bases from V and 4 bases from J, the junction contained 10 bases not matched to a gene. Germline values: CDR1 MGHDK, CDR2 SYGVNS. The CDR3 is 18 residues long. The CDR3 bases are TGTGCCAGCAGTGATCCTACGACTAGCGGGGGACTTTACAATGAGCAGTTCTTC. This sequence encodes CASSDPTTSGGLYNEQFF. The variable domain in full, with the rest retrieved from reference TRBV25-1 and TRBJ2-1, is EADIYQTPRYLVIGTGKKITLECSQTMGHDKMYWYQQDPGMELHLIHYSYGVNSTEKGDLSSESTVSRIRTEHFPLTLESARPSHTSQYLCASSDPTTSGGLYNEQFFGPGTRLTVL.

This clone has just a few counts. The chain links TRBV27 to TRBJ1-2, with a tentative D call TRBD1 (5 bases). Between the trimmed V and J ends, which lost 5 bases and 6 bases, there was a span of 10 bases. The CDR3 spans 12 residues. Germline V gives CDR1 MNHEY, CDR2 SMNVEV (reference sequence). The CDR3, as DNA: TGTGCCAGCAGTCAGGGATCCAATGGCTACACCTTC. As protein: CASSQGSNGYTF.

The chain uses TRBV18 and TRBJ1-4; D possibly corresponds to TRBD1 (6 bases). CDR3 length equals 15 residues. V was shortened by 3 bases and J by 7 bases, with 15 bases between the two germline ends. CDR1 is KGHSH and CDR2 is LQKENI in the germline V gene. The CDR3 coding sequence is TGTGCCAGCTCACCCCCGGGTCCCAGGGGTGAAAAACTGTTTTTT. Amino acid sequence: CASSPPGPRGEKLFF. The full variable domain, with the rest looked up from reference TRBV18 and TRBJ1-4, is NAGVMQNPRHLVRRRGQEARLRCSPMKGHSHVYWYRQLPEEGLKFMVYLQKENIIDESGMPKERFSAEFPKEGPSILRIQQVVRGDSAAYFCASSPPGPRGEKLFFGSGTQLSVL.

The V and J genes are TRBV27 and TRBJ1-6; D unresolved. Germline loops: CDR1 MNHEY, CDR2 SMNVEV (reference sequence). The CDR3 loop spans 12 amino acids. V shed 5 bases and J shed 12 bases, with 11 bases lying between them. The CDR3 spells CASSPLGRPLHF. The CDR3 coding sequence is TGTGCCAGCAGTCCTCTGGGGAGACCCCTCCACTTT.